This record concerns one T cell receptor (beta chain) sequence. The antigen remains unidentified. The data were taken from a study of molecular identifiers for immune sequencing clone quantification. For the study at large: Replicate RNA came from 20,000 or 100,000 naive CD8 cells and was split five ways, and four parts were sequenced.

The CDR3 extends over 16 amino acids. From germline, CDR1 is KGHDR and CDR2 SFDVKD. Trimming took 3 bases from V and 7 from J, leaving 19 bases between them. Regarding the study as a whole: Over 99% of effector molecules, but under 1% in naive cells, were held by clones with more than 20 RNA copies.

One entry per CDR3 protein, called by TCRdb with MiXCR from the PCR reads. The sample yields about 630,000 distinct CDR3 sequences, less than 30% seen once. The sample taken for sequencing was naive CD8+ T cells from blood, with Jurkat cell RNA spiked in. Specified subset: FACS-sorted CD8+CD4-CCR7+CD45RA+ naive T cells. V gene TRBV24-1 combines with J gene TRBJ2-3; D is possibly TRBD1 (5 bases). The TCR was taken from a human donor in good health. Some libraries in this study had Jurkat cell RNA spiked in. CDR3 residues: CATSDTPTAYTHTQYF. CDR3 DNA sequence: TGTGCCACCAGTGATACCCCGACAGCCTATACACATACGCAGTATTTT.